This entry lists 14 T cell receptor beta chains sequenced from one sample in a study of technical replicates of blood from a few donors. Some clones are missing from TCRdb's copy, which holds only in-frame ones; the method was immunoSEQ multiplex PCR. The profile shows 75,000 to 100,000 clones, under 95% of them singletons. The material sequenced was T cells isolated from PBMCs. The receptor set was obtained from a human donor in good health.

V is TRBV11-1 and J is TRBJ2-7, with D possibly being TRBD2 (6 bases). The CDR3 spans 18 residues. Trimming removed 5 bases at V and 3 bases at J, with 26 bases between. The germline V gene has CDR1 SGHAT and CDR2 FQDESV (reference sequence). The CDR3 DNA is TGTGCCAGCAGCCCCCTTGGCGGGCCGGGACTGATGTACTACGAGCAGTACTTC. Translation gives CASSPLGGPGLMYYEQYF.

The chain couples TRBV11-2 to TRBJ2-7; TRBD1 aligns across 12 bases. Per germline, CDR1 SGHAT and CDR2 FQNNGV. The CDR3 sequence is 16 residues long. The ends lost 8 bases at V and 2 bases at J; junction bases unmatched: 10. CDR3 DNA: TGTGCCAGCGGTAAATGGGGACAGGGGGCGACCTACGAGCAGTACTTC. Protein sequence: CASGKWGQGATYEQYF.

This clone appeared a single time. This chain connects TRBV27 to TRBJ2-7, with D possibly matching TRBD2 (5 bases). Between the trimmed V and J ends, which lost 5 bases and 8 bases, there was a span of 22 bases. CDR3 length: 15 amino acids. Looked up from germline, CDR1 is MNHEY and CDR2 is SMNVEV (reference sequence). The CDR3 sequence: CASSMTQDWVQQQYF. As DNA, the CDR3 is TGTGCCAGCAGTATGACCCAGGACTGGGTGCAGCAGCAGTACTTC.

The CDR3 DNA follows: TGTGCCAGCTCACCACAAGGCGGGAGCTCCTACAATGAGCAGTTCTTC. Translation: CASSPQGGSSYNEQFF. V is TRBV18 and J is TRBJ2-1; 7 bases line up with TRBD2. The CDR3 is made up of 16 amino acids. Trimming took 1 base from V and 0 from J; bases not matched to a gene: 3. Germline V lookup: CDR1 KGHSH, CDR2 LQKENI.

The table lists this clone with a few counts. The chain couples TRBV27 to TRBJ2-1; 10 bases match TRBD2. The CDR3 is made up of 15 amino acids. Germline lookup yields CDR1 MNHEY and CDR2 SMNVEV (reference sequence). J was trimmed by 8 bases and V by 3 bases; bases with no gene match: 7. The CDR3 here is CASSFLAGERHEQFF. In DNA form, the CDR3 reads TGTGCCAGCAGTTTCCTAGCGGGAGAAAGGCATGAGCAGTTCTTC.

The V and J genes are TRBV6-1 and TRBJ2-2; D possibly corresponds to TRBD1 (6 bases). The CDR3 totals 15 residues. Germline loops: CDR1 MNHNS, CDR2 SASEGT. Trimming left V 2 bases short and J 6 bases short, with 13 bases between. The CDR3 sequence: CASSEWTEAAGELFF. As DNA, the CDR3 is TGTGCCAGCAGTGAATGGACAGAAGCGGCCGGGGAGCTGTTTTTT.

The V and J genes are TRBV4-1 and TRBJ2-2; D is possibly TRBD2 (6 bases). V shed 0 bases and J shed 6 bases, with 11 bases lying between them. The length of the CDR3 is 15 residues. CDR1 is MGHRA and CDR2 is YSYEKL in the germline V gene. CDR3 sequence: CASSQEGGLAGELFF. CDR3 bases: TGCGCCAGCAGCCAAGAGGGGGGATTGGCCGGGGAGCTGTTTTTT.

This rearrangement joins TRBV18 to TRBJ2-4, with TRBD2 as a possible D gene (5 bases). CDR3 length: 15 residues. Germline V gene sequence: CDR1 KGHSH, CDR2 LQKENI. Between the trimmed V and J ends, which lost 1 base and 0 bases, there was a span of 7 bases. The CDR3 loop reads CASSPRRGAKNIQYF. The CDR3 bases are TGTGCCAGCTCACCACGTCGGGGAGCCAAAAACATTCAGTACTTC.

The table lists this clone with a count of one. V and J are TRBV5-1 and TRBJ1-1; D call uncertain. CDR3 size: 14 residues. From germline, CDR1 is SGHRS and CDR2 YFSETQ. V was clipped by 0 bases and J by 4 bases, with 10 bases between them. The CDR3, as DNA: TGCGCCAGCAGCTTGGAAACAGCAATCACTGAAGCTTTCTTT. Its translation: CASSLETAITEAFF.

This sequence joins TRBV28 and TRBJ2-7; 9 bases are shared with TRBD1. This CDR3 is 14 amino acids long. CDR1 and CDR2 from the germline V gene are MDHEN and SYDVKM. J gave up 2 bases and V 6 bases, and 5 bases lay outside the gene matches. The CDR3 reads CASRVGTGPYEQYF. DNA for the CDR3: TGTGCCAGCAGGGTCGGGACAGGGCCCTACGAGCAGTACTTC.

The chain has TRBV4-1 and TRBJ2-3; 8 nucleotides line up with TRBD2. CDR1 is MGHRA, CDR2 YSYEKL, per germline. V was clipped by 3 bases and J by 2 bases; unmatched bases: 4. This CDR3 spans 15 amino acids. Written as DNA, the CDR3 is TGCGCCAGCAGCCACTCCGGGGGGGCCACAGATACGCAGTATTTT. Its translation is CASSHSGGATDTQYF.

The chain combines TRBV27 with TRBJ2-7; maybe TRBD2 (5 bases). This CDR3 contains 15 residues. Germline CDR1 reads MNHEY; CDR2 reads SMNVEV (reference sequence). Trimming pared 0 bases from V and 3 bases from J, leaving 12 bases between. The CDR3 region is CASSLSGGSGYEQYF. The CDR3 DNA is TGTGCCAGCAGTTTATCGGGTGGGAGTGGCTACGAGCAGTACTTC.

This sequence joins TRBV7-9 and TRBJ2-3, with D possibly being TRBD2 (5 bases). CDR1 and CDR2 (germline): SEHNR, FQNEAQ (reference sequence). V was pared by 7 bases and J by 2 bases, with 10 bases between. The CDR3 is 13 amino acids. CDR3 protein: CASNSGVTDTQYF. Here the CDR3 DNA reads TGTGCCAGCAACTCCGGGGTCACAGATACGCAGTATTTT.

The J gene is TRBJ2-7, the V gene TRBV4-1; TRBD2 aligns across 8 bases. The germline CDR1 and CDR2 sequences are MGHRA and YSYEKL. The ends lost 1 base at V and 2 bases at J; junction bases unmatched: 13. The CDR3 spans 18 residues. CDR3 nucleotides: TGCGCCAGCAGCCAAGCTGTTTCTAGCGGGCTACAGGCCTACGAGCAGTACTTC. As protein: CASSQAVSSGLQAYEQYF.